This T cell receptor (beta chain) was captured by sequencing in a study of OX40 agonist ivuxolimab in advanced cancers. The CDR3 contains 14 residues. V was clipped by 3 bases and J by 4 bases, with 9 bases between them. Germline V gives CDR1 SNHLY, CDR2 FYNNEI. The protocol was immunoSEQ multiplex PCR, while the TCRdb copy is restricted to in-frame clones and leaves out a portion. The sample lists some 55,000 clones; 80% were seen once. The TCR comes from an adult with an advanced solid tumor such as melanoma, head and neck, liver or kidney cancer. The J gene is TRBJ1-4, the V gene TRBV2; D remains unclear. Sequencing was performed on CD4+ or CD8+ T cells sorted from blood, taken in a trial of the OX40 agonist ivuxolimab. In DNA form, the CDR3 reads TGTGCCAGCAGTGACAGAGGGAATAATGAAAAACTGTTTTTT. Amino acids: CASSDRGNNEKLFF. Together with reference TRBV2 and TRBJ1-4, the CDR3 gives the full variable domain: EPEVTQTPSHQVTQMGQEVILRCVPISNHLYFYWYRQILGQKVEFLVSFYNNEISEKSEIFDDQFSVERPDGSNFTLKIRSTKLEDSAMYFCASSDRGNNEKLFFGSGTQLSVL.